The 28 T cell receptor beta chains in this list originate from one sample, sequenced in a study of T-cell reconstitution after alpha-beta-depleted transplantation in children. Molecular barcoding with unique molecular identifiers was used for the TCRbeta library. TCRdb recomputed calls from the PCR reads with MiXCR, one row per CDR3 protein. The sample lists about 120,000 distinct CDR3 sequences; 10% to 13% were seen once. This sample comprised PBMCs from the stem cell graft donor, obtained from the stem cell graft. The receptor source for this set is a human donor who donated a stem cell graft to a child with acute lymphoblastic leukemia.

This clonotype was seen repeatedly, ten times or more. The rearrangement joins TRBV6-5 to TRBJ2-5, with D perhaps assigned TRBD1 or TRBD2 (5 bases each). Trimming took 3 bases from V and 1 from J, leaving 15 bases between them. The CDR3 contains 16 residues. The V gene's germline CDR1 is MNHEY and CDR2 SVGAGI. CDR3 coding DNA: TGTGCCAGCAGTTATGGTCGGGGAAGGGGCCAAGAGACCCAGTACTTC. This translates into CASSYGRGRGQETQYF.

At least ten counts were recorded for this clonotype. The chain joins TRBV5-1 to TRBJ1-2; D uncertain. V lost 0 bases to trimming and J lost 8 bases, with 14 bases between them. The germline gives CDR1 SGHRS, CDR2 YFSETQ. The CDR3 consists of 14 residues. The CDR3: CASSLGRATGGYTF. The DNA of the CDR3 is TGCGCCAGCAGCTTGGGTCGGGCTACGGGGGGCTACACCTTC.

This clonotype has at least ten counts. The chain has TRBV20-1 and TRBJ2-4, with D perhaps matching TRBD1 or TRBD2 (5 bases each). V lost 2 bases and J 1 base, leaving 21 bases between the germline ends. Germline CDR1 is DFQATT and CDR2 is SNEGSKA (reference sequence). The CDR3 loop spans 18 amino acids. The CDR3 DNA reads as TGCAGTGCTAGAATTGGGACCGGTTTGGCAGCCGCCAAAAACATTCAGTACTTC. This sequence encodes CSARIGTGLAAAKNIQYF.

This clonotype was counted many times. The J gene is TRBJ2-1, the V gene TRBV7-8, with TRBD2 matching 11 bases. Germline lookup yields CDR1 SGHVS and CDR2 FQNEAQ. V was pared by 1 base and J by 4 bases, with 9 bases of the junction left unmatched. CDR3 length equals 18 residues. CDR3 residues: CASSLVSTLAGGYNEQFF. CDR3 sequence (DNA): TGTGCCAGCAGCTTAGTATCAACGTTAGCGGGAGGGTACAATGAGCAGTTCTTC.

This rearrangement joins TRBV5-1 to TRBJ2-3; D unresolved. The CDR3 has 16 residues. Germline V lookup: CDR1 SGHRS, CDR2 YFSETQ. V gave up 3 bases and J gave up 1 base, with 15 bases separating them. CDR3 sequence reads: CASSSYSPLGTDTQYF. The CDR3 coding sequence is TGCGCCAGCAGCTCTTACTCGCCCCTTGGCACAGATACGCAGTATTTT.

This clonotype was seen at least ten times. The V gene is TRBV10-3, the J gene TRBJ1-6; 8 nucleotides line up with TRBD1. The CDR3 has 16 residues. CDR1 and CDR2 from the germline V gene are ENHRY and SYGVKD. V lost 3 bases, J lost 7 bases, and 8 bases stayed unmatched. This CDR3 reads CAISEVQGVRNSPLHF. CDR3 DNA: TGTGCCATCAGTGAAGTACAGGGGGTGAGAAATTCACCCCTCCACTTT.

A word on this clonotype: Relative to the germline gene, one junction end is altered; a read error may explain this. The chain has TRBV20-1 and TRBJ1-1, with TRBD1 matching over 8 bases. Looked up from germline, CDR1 is DFQATT and CDR2 is SNEGSKA (reference sequence). The CDR3 has 16 residues. DNA of the CDR3: TGCAGTGCTAGAGCCCCGACGCACAGGGGGAGGACTGAAGCTTTCTTC. Its translation: CSARAPTHRGRTEAFF.

This clonotype was picked up many times. The V gene is TRBV6-2 or TRBV6-3, the J gene TRBJ2-7, with D possibly TRBD2 on 6 matching bases. With 6 bases removed from V and 0 bases from J, the gap between germline ends came to 18 bases. The CDR3 runs to 16 residues. CDR1 is MNHEY and CDR2 is SVGEGT in the germline V gene. CDR3 coding DNA: TGTGCCAGCAGCCCCCCGCAGCGGGCGAGCTCCTACGAGCAGTACTTC. Encoded protein: CASSPPQRASSYEQYF.

This clonotype was detected many times. This CDR3 reads CASSQVVSSGANVLTF. For the CDR3, the DNA is TGTGCCAGCAGCCAAGTTGTATCCTCTGGGGCCAACGTCCTGACTTTC. The gene calls are TRBV7-9 and TRBJ2-6; no reliable D call. The V end lost 5 bases, the J end lost 0 bases, and 11 bases lay between the germline ends. There are 16 residues in the CDR3. Germline V gene sequence: CDR1 SEHNR, CDR2 FQNEAQ (reference sequence).

As regards this clonotype: This sequence may be a read error, since a much larger clone differs from it by one base. The rearrangement joins TRBV30 to TRBJ2-1; D may be TRBD2 (5 bases). The germline V gene has CDR1 GTSNPN and CDR2 SVGIG (reference sequence). Trimming took off 3 bases at V and 15 bases at J, with 18 bases between the two ends. The CDR3 has 12 amino acids. This chain's CDR3 is CAWSDTADSVFF. The CDR3 region has the DNA TGTGCCTGGAGCGATACAGCGGATTCCGTGTTCTTC.

This clonotype has at least ten counts. The junction shows a germline mismatch at one end, possibly a read error. The rearrangement links TRBV5-1 to TRBJ1-1; D perhaps matches TRBD1 (6 bases). The CDR3 spans 12 residues. The germline CDR1 and CDR2 sequences are SGHRS and YFSETQ. The CDR3, as DNA: TGCGCCAGCAGCTATGGGGACACGGAAGCTTTCTTT. As protein: CASSYGDTEAFF.

This clonotype was counted at least ten times. The J gene is TRBJ2-6, the V gene TRBV6-2 or TRBV6-3; D not certain. The V and J ends lost 1 base and 0 bases respectively, with 19 bases between them. Germline V gene lookup returns CDR1 MNHEY and CDR2 SVGEGT. CDR3 length: 20 amino acids. The CDR3 nucleotides are TGTGCCAGCAGTTACTTTGCAGTACGGATGGGGATCTCTGGGGCCAACGTCCTGACTTTC. The encoded protein is CASSYFAVRMGISGANVLTF.

At least ten counts were recorded for this clonotype. The chain is built from TRBV29-1 and TRBJ2-5; the D gene is possibly TRBD2 (5 bases). Trimming stripped 6 bases from V and 4 bases from J, with 15 bases between. There are 13 residues in the CDR3. CDR1 is SQVTM, CDR2 ANQGSEA, per germline. In DNA, the CDR3 is TGCAGCGTGGCGGAGGCCACGAGAGAGACCCAGTACTTC. It specifies CSVAEATRETQYF.

The rearrangement joins TRBV27 to TRBJ1-2; TRBD1 is a possible D gene (5 bases). V was cut by 5 bases and J by 0 bases, with 13 bases left in between. CDR1 is MNHEY, CDR2 SMNVEV, per germline (reference sequence). This CDR3 has 15 residues. The CDR3 loop reads CASSMTALANYGYTF. DNA for the CDR3: TGTGCCAGCAGTATGACAGCTTTAGCTAACTATGGCTACACCTTC.

This clonotype occurred many times. The genes are TRBV27 and TRBJ1-3; D is unresolved. CDR1 MNHEY and CDR2 SMNVEV come from the germline V gene (reference sequence). The CDR3 consists of 16 residues. Trimming removed 0 bases from V and 0 bases from J, with 9 bases in between. CDR3 loop: CASSLSPSFSGNTIYF. CDR3 DNA sequence: TGTGCCAGCAGTTTATCCCCGTCCTTCTCTGGAAACACCATATATTTT.

This clonotype was recorded at least ten times. The chain recombines TRBV25-1 with TRBJ1-1; D is ambiguous. Germline CDR1 MGHDK, CDR2 SYGVNS. Trimming left V 3 bases short and J 1 base short, with 12 bases between. CDR3 size: 15 residues. The CDR3 nucleotides are TGTGCCAGCAGTGATCGAAATCCAGGGAACACTGAAGCTTTCTTT. It encodes CASSDRNPGNTEAFF.

The V gene is TRBV30, the J gene TRBJ2-5, with D unclear. Trimming cost V 1 base and J 5 bases, with 14 bases left between them. CDR1 GTSNPN and CDR2 SVGIG come from the germline V gene (reference sequence). This CDR3 is built from 14 residues. CDR3 sequence: CAWSAFWDRETQYF. The DNA for the CDR3 is TGTGCCTGGAGTGCCTTCTGGGATAGGGAGACCCAGTACTTC.

This chain connects TRBV6-2 or TRBV6-3 to TRBJ1-5, with a weak D call TRBD1 (5 bases). Deletions cut 5 bases from V and 11 bases from J, with 13 bases between. CDR1 MNHEY and CDR2 SVGEGT come from the germline V gene. There are 12 residues in the CDR3. For the CDR3, the DNA is TGTGCCAGCAGTAAACAGGAGGAGTCCCAGCATTTT. Amino acid sequence: CASSKQEESQHF.

This clonotype was recorded at least ten times. The chain links TRBV5-1 to TRBJ2-3; D not resolved. Germline V gene lookup returns CDR1 SGHRS and CDR2 YFSETQ. Between the trimmed V and J ends, which lost 2 bases and 2 bases, there was a span of 15 bases. This CDR3 spans 16 amino acids. Here the CDR3 reads CASSLGRPSYTDTQYF. Written as DNA, the CDR3 is TGCGCCAGCAGCTTAGGACGACCCTCTTACACAGATACGCAGTATTTT.

Many counts were recorded for this clonotype. This sequence joins TRBV27 and TRBJ2-3, with 7 bases matching TRBD1. Germline CDR1 and CDR2: MNHEY and SMNVEV (reference sequence). V trimming: 8 bases; J trimming: 1 base; junction bases outside the gene matches: 6. The CDR3 has 14 amino acids. CDR3: CASRRQGGTDTQYF. CDR3 DNA: TGTGCCAGCCGGAGACAGGGTGGCACAGATACGCAGTATTTT.

This clonotype has a count of ten or more. The J gene is TRBJ1-5, the V gene TRBV20-1, with D hard to call. This CDR3 is built from 13 residues. Germline V gene data show CDR1 as DFQATT and CDR2 as SNEGSKA (reference sequence). Trimming pared 1 base from V and 0 bases from J, leaving 4 bases between. The CDR3 nucleotides read TGCAGTGCTAGAGCAGATAGCAATCAGCCCCAGCATTTT. Amino acid sequence: CSARADSNQPQHF.

This clonotype was observed at least ten times. This chain connects TRBV5-1 to TRBJ1-2, with TRBD1 matching over 9 bases. Germline V CDR1 and CDR2: SGHRS, YFSETQ. The J segment lost 2 bases and the V segment lost 1 base, leaving 0 bases of the junction unmatched. The CDR3 is 14 residues long. Here the CDR3 reads CASSLTGGNYGYTF. The DNA for the CDR3 is TGCGCCAGCAGCTTGACAGGGGGCAACTATGGCTACACCTTC. Together with reference TRBV5-1 and TRBJ1-2, the CDR3 gives the full variable domain: KAGVTQTPRYLIKTRGQQVTLSCSPISGHRSVSWYQQTPGQGLQFLFEYFSETQRNKGNFPGRFSGRQFSNSRSEMNVSTLELGDSALYLCASSLTGGNYGYTFGSGTRLTVV.

This clonotype was found many times. As DNA, the CDR3 is TGCAGCGTTGGGCAGGGAAGCAATCAGCCCCAGCATTTT. It specifies CSVGQGSNQPQHF. V usage is TRBV29-1 and J usage is TRBJ1-5; tentative D call: TRBD1 (5 bases). The CDR3 has 13 amino acids. Germline values: CDR1 SQVTM, CDR2 ANQGSEA. The V end lost 4 bases, the J end lost 1 base, and 8 bases lay between the germline ends.

This clonotype was counted a few times. The rearrangement uses TRBV18 and TRBJ1-1; a weak D match, TRBD1 (5 bases). The germline V and J ends were trimmed by 0 bases and 3 bases, with 14 bases remaining between them. This CDR3 has 16 residues. The V gene's germline CDR1 is KGHSH and CDR2 LQKENI. CDR3 DNA: TGTGCCAGCTCACCACCGGGAGGGGTCTGGGACACTGAAGCTTTCTTT. Protein product: CASSPPGGVWDTEAFF. The full variable domain, with the rest looked up from reference TRBV18 and TRBJ1-1, is NAGVMQNPRHLVRRRGQEARLRCSPMKGHSHVYWYRQLPEEGLKFMVYLQKENIIDESGMPKERFSAEFPKEGPSILRIQQVVRGDSAAYFCASSPPGGVWDTEAFFGQGTRLTVV.

This clonotype was picked up many times. The V and J genes are TRBV4-2 and TRBJ2-5, with 9 bases that match TRBD1. With V trimmed by 4 bases and J by 5 bases, 11 bases remained unmatched. The CDR3 loop spans 16 amino acids. In germline, CDR1 is LGHNA, CDR2 YNFKEQ. The CDR3 sequence: CASSPSTGGGGETQYF. The DNA of the CDR3 is TGTGCCAGCAGCCCCTCGACAGGGGGAGGAGGGGAGACCCAGTACTTC.

This clonotype was detected many times. The V and J genes are TRBV28 and TRBJ2-3; D possibly corresponds to TRBD2 (7 bases). The V end lost 6 bases, the J end lost 1 base, and 17 bases lay between the germline ends. The CDR3 is made up of 16 amino acids. Per the germline V gene, CDR1 is MDHEN and CDR2 is SYDVKM. Here the CDR3 reads CASRGGGPPGTDTQYF. CDR3 nucleotides: TGTGCCAGCAGGGGCGGGGGCCCCCCTGGCACAGATACGCAGTATTTT.

This clonotype was counted ten times or more. The rearrangement joins TRBV27 to TRBJ2-7; D is possibly TRBD1 or TRBD2 (5 bases each). This CDR3 has 14 residues. Trimming left V 6 bases short and J 2 bases short, with 14 bases between. Germline assignment: CDR1 MNHEY and CDR2 SMNVEV (reference sequence). CDR3 amino acids: CASSEWDGTYEQYF. The CDR3 DNA is TGTGCCAGCAGCGAATGGGACGGTACCTACGAGCAGTACTTC.

This clonotype was counted many times. The rearrangement links TRBV7-9 to TRBJ2-7; no firm D call. The CDR3 is made up of 15 amino acids. Per germline, CDR1 SEHNR and CDR2 FQNEAQ (reference sequence). Trimming removed 0 bases from V and 5 bases from J, with 14 bases in between. The CDR3 loop is CASSLALGGYDEQYF. The DNA of the CDR3 is TGTGCCAGCAGCTTAGCGCTAGGTGGGTACGACGAGCAGTACTTC.